Listed here are 31 T cell receptor beta chains from one sample, sequenced in a study of T cell changes during pregnancy in multiple sclerosis. Assay: immunoSEQ multiplex PCR; the TCRdb copy retains only in-frame clones and omits some. Here the sample spans about 62,000 clones, approximately 92% being singletons. The material sequenced was peripheral blood, taken in the second trimester of pregnancy. The receptors were sampled from a female donor in good health, enrolled as a control in a pregnancy study.

The rearrangement uses TRBV30 and TRBJ1-2, with a possible D match to TRBD1 (5 bases). V was shortened by 2 bases and J by 7 bases, with 11 bases between the two germline ends. Germline V gene data show CDR1 as GTSNPN and CDR2 as SVGIG (reference sequence). This CDR3 region has 12 residues. The CDR3 nucleotides are TGTGCCTGGAGTCGACAGAGAAGTGGCTACACCTTC. It encodes CAWSRQRSGYTF. Supplemented by reference TRBV30 and TRBJ1-2, the full variable domain reads SQTIHQWPATLVQPVGSPLSLECTVEGTSNPNLYWYRQAAGRGLQLLFYSVGIGQISSEVPQNLSASRPQDRQFILSSKKLLLSDSGFYLCAWSRQRSGYTFGSGTRLTVV.

The genes are TRBV7-9 and TRBJ2-1; 7 positions match TRBD2. With V trimmed by 8 bases and J by 13 bases, 20 bases remained unmatched. Per the germline V gene, CDR1 is SEHNR and CDR2 is FQNEAQ (reference sequence). This CDR3 spans 15 amino acids. The CDR3 protein is CASDETADDWGGQFF. For the CDR3, the DNA is TGTGCCAGCGACGAAACGGCCGACGACTGGGGGGGTCAGTTCTTC.

The chain links TRBV27 to TRBJ1-5; D call uncertain. V gave up 7 bases and J gave up 0 bases, with 7 bases separating them. Germline lookup yields CDR1 MNHEY and CDR2 SMNVEV (reference sequence). This CDR3 region has 13 residues. The CDR3, as DNA: TGTGCCAGCAAGCTAAGTAGCAATCAGCCCCAGCATTTT. Translating it yields CASKLSSNQPQHF.

This clone has a single count. The chain uses TRBV7-3 and TRBJ2-1; 7 bases align to TRBD2. The V gene end was trimmed by 6 bases and the J gene end by 5 bases; junction bases not matched to a gene: 16. Germline CDR1 SGHTA, CDR2 FQGTGA. The CDR3 has 17 residues. CDR3 sequence: CASRRKPMRELDNEQFF. CDR3 sequence (DNA): TGTGCCAGCAGAAGAAAACCCATGCGGGAGTTAGACAATGAGCAGTTCTTC.

The chain links TRBV28 to TRBJ2-7; 7 nucleotides line up with TRBD2. The J segment lost 7 bases and the V segment lost 6 bases, leaving 9 bases of the junction unmatched. The CDR3 spans 13 residues. Germline CDR1 is MDHEN and CDR2 is SYDVKM. CDR3 sequence (DNA): TGTGCCAGCAGCCCGATGACTAGCCGAGAGCAGTACTTC. Amino acids: CASSPMTSREQYF.

This chain links TRBV7-9 with TRBJ2-5; possibly TRBD1 for D (6 bases). CDR3 size: 15 residues. Trimming stripped 5 bases from V and 1 base from J, with 14 bases between. The germline gives CDR1 SEHNR, CDR2 FQNEAQ (reference sequence). The CDR3 sequence is CASSTHRDGQETQYF. The CDR3 DNA reads TGTGCCAGCAGCACCCACAGGGATGGCCAAGAGACCCAGTACTTC.

The rearrangement joins TRBV15 to TRBJ1-1; tentative D call: TRBD1 (5 bases). Trimming removed 1 base at V and 4 bases at J, with 13 bases between. CDR1 LNHNV and CDR2 YYDKDF come from the germline V gene (reference sequence). CDR3 size: 15 residues. The DNA of the CDR3 is TGTGCCACCAGCAGAGGGCGGGGGATGGGCACTGAAGCTTTCTTT. This translates into CATSRGRGMGTEAFF.

This clone was observed a few times. The rearrangement uses TRBV6-5 and TRBJ1-6; D gene ambiguous. The CDR3 covers 14 residues. V was trimmed by 5 bases and J by 10 bases, leaving 15 bases between them. Germline V gene data show CDR1 as MNHEY and CDR2 as SVGAGI. The CDR3 DNA is TGTGCCAGCAGTCCGGACGGGATCCCCTCACCCCTCCACTTT. It yields the protein CASSPDGIPSPLHF.

The V call is TRBV28, the J call TRBJ2-7; 9 bases map to TRBD2. Germline CDR1 reads MDHEN; CDR2 reads SYDVKM. After removal of 7 bases from V and 5 bases from J, the junction contained 12 bases not matched to a gene. This CDR3 is 15 amino acids long. The CDR3 sequence is CASTTLAGFDHEQYF. DNA for the CDR3: TGTGCCAGCACGACCCTAGCGGGATTTGACCACGAGCAGTACTTC.

The chain links TRBV21-1 to TRBJ2-7; the table's D call, TRBD1, has no DNA check behind it. TRBV21-1 represents a pseudogene. This CDR3 region has 20 residues. The CDR3 sequence is CASSNNCRDRVNGCTLEQYF. The CDR3 nucleotides are TGTGCCAGCAGCAACAACTGCCGGGACAGGGTAAATGGGTGTACACTCGAGCAGTACTTC.

This rearrangement joins TRBV2 to TRBJ1-3; a weak D match, TRBD1 (6 bases). This CDR3 comprises 17 residues. Per germline, CDR1 SNHLY and CDR2 FYNNEI. Trimming took off 5 bases at V and 0 bases at J, with 17 bases between the two ends. The CDR3 nucleotides are TGTGCCAGCAGTAGAGACAGGACCCCAAGCTCTGGAAACACCATATATTTT. This codes for CASSRDRTPSSGNTIYF.

The V call is TRBV7-2, the J call TRBJ2-1; 11 positions agree with TRBD2. CDR3 size: 15 residues. From germline, CDR1 is SGHTA and CDR2 FQGNSA. V shed 4 bases and J 7 bases; nucleotides not matched to a gene: 6. The CDR3 DNA follows: TGTGCCAGCAGCTCCCCTAGCGGGAGGTCGAATGAGCAGTTCTTC. This translates into CASSSPSGRSNEQFF.

This chain links TRBV4-1 with TRBJ2-6; D possibly corresponds to TRBD1 (6 bases). V was trimmed by 3 bases and J by 0 bases, leaving 12 bases between them. CDR1 is MGHRA, CDR2 YSYEKL, per germline. This CDR3 contains 17 residues. CDR3 DNA sequence: TGCGCCAGCAGCCAGGGACATCTGAGCTCTGGGGCCAACGTCCTGACTTTC. Translating it yields CASSQGHLSSGANVLTF.

The gene calls are TRBV11-2 and TRBJ2-7; TRBD2 aligns across 9 bases. The CDR3 extends over 16 amino acids. V was clipped by 3 bases and J by 0 bases; unmatched bases: 6. Germline values: CDR1 SGHAT, CDR2 FQNNGV. CDR3 DNA: TGTGCCAGCAGCTTGACAGCGGGAGGTTCCTCCTACGAGCAGTACTTC. Its protein product is CASSLTAGGSSYEQYF.

J is TRBJ2-1 and V is TRBV28; tentative D call: TRBD2 (6 bases). Germline CDR1 reads MDHEN; CDR2 reads SYDVKM. Trimming took off 7 bases at V and 4 bases at J, with 17 bases between the two ends. The length of the CDR3 is 15 residues. CDR3 sequence reads: CASTMGLASYNEQFF. CDR3 bases: TGTGCCAGCACCATGGGGCTAGCGTCATACAATGAGCAGTTCTTC.

This clone is a singleton in its sample. The chain uses TRBV10-3 and TRBJ1-5, with no clear D. V was pared by 2 bases and J by 6 bases, with 8 bases between. Germline CDR1 is ENHRY and CDR2 is SYGVKD. This CDR3 has 13 residues. CDR3 sequence: CAISEAFFQPQHF. In DNA form, the CDR3 reads TGTGCCATCAGTGAGGCGTTTTTTCAGCCCCAGCATTTT.

V is TRBV7-2 and J is TRBJ2-7; 8 positions agree with TRBD1. The V and J ends lost 6 bases and 5 bases, in that order; junction bases with no gene match: 6. Per germline, CDR1 SGHTA and CDR2 FQGNSA. The CDR3 is 13 residues long. The CDR3 reads CASRGTGLNEQYF. In DNA, the CDR3 is TGTGCCAGCAGAGGGACAGGTCTAAACGAGCAGTACTTC.

As concerns this clone: Other DNA sequences within the sample encode an identical CDR3. The J gene is TRBJ2-1, the V gene TRBV19, with TRBD1 matching 9 bases. Germline V gene sequence: CDR1 LNHDA, CDR2 SQIVND (reference sequence). J gave up 3 bases and V 0 bases, and 3 bases lay outside the gene matches. CDR3 length: 16 amino acids. CDR3 bases: TGTGCCAGTAGTATAGATCTGACAGGGGGCTACAATGAGCAGTTCTTC. Amino acids: CASSIDLTGGYNEQFF.

The chain links TRBV28 to TRBJ1-1; the D gene is possibly TRBD1 (6 bases). Trimming shortened V by 6 bases and J by 4 bases, and 18 bases separated the two germline ends. From germline, CDR1 is MDHEN and CDR2 SYDVKM. The CDR3 totals 15 residues. CDR3 residues: CASSLGQTVVTEAFF. As DNA, the CDR3 is TGTGCCAGCAGCCTGGGACAAACGGTGGTCACTGAAGCTTTCTTT.

CDR3 loop: CASSFWGGNQPQHF. The CDR3 bases are TGTGCCAGCAGTTTCTGGGGCGGCAATCAGCCCCAGCATTTT. The chain links TRBV27 to TRBJ1-5, with D possibly TRBD1 on 5 matching bases. Deletions cut 3 bases from V and 2 bases from J, with 8 bases between. The CDR3 length is 14 residues. Germline V lookup: CDR1 MNHEY, CDR2 SMNVEV (reference sequence).

The chain links TRBV2 to TRBJ2-7; a possible D gene is TRBD2 (5 bases). This CDR3 has 15 residues. The germline V gene has CDR1 SNHLY and CDR2 FYNNEI. Trimming left V 2 bases short and J 5 bases short, with 16 bases between. Written as DNA, the CDR3 is TGTGCCAGCAGTGAATCCGTCAGATCGAGGGACGAGCAGTACTTC. Translated: CASSESVRSRDEQYF. The variable domain in full, completed from reference TRBV2 and TRBJ2-7, reads EPEVTQTPSHQVTQMGQEVILRCVPISNHLYFYWYRQILGQKVEFLVSFYNNEISEKSEIFDDQFSVERPDGSNFTLKIRSTKLEDSAMYFCASSESVRSRDEQYFGPGTRLTVT.

This clone was detected a few times. J is TRBJ1-1 and V is TRBV5-1; D is undetermined. The CDR3 runs to 15 residues. V lost 5 bases and J lost 2, with 16 bases in between. Germline CDR1 and CDR2: SGHRS and YFSETQ. The CDR3 reads CASREGLGYNTEAFF. The DNA for the CDR3 is TGCGCCAGCAGGGAGGGTTTGGGGTATAACACTGAAGCTTTCTTT.

J is TRBJ2-7 and V is TRBV18; TRBD2 is a possible D gene (6 bases). The length of the CDR3 is 17 residues. V lost 3 bases and J 0 bases, leaving 18 bases between the germline ends. The germline CDR1 and CDR2 sequences are KGHSH and LQKENI. The CDR3 sequence is CASSPRGNTPISYEQYF. The CDR3 DNA reads TGTGCCAGCTCACCCCGGGGGAACACCCCCATCTCCTACGAGCAGTACTTC.

The chain is built from TRBV6-1 and TRBJ2-7; 10 bases align to TRBD2. The CDR3 is 16 amino acids. V shed 3 bases and J 2 bases; nucleotides not matched to a gene: 7. CDR1 and CDR2 (germline): MNHNS, SASEGT. CDR3 sequence (DNA): TGTGCCAGCAGTGAGGGGGCTAGCGGGAGTCCCTACGAGCAGTACTTC. Translation gives CASSEGASGSPYEQYF.

The chain couples TRBV6-5 to TRBJ1-2, with D tentatively TRBD1 (5 bases). This CDR3 is 15 amino acids long. Trimming stripped 2 bases from V and 2 bases from J, with 12 bases between. Germline V gene lookup returns CDR1 MNHEY and CDR2 SVGAGI. The CDR3 nucleotides read TGTGCCAGCAGTTACGCGGGACGGCAAAACTATGGCTACACCTTC. Translating gives CASSYAGRQNYGYTF.

This clone came up once. The chain has TRBV20-1 and TRBJ2-7, with no clear D. Trimming removed 5 bases from V and 1 base from J, with 6 bases in between. Germline V gives CDR1 DFQATT, CDR2 SNEGSKA (reference sequence). This CDR3 comprises 11 residues. The CDR3 sequence: CSASTSYEQYF. CDR3 nucleotide sequence: TGCAGTGCTTCGACTTCCTACGAGCAGTACTTC.

The V and J genes are TRBV5-5 and TRBJ2-7; TRBD2 aligns across 13 bases. Germline assignment: CDR1 SGHKS and CDR2 YYEKEE (reference sequence). This CDR3 comprises 15 residues. Trimming at V came to 5 bases and at J to 2 bases, leaving 4 bases not matched to a gene. In DNA form, the CDR3 reads TGTGCCAGCAGAAAGGGACTAGCGGGGACCTACGAGCAGTACTTC. Amino acid sequence: CASRKGLAGTYEQYF.

V and J are TRBV18 and TRBJ2-2, with TRBD1 identical over 8 bases. This CDR3 is built from 15 residues. Germline V gives CDR1 KGHSH, CDR2 LQKENI. V dropped 5 bases and J dropped 7; count of bases not matched to a gene: 9. The CDR3 sequence: CASSSSTGALGELFF. DNA for the CDR3: TGTGCCAGCTCATCATCGACAGGGGCCCTCGGGGAGCTGTTTTTT.

The chain uses TRBV28 and TRBJ2-3; D remains unclear. Trimming removed 3 bases from V and 4 bases from J, with 5 bases in between. Germline V gene sequence: CDR1 MDHEN, CDR2 SYDVKM. CDR3 size: 12 residues. CDR3 in amino acids: CASSFGPDTQYF. The CDR3 nucleotides are TGTGCCAGCAGTTTCGGTCCAGATACGCAGTATTTT.

The chain combines TRBV19 with TRBJ1-5; possibly TRBD1 for D (5 bases). V lost 1 base and J lost 9, with 13 bases in between. This CDR3 has 14 residues. The germline gives CDR1 LNHDA, CDR2 SQIVND (reference sequence). The DNA of the CDR3 is TGTGCCAGTAGTATAGCGCAGGGTGATCGGCCCCAGCATTTT. This codes for CASSIAQGDRPQHF.

The rearrangement joins TRBV2 to TRBJ2-7; the match to TRBD1 covers 8 bases. The CDR3 runs to 14 residues. The junction had 4 bases not matched to a gene; V was cut back by 3 bases and J by 3 bases. Germline CDR1 reads SNHLY; CDR2 reads FYNNEI. The CDR3 is CASSEGTGDYEQYF. CDR3 nucleotides: TGTGCCAGCAGTGAGGGGACAGGAGACTACGAGCAGTACTTC. The whole variable domain, remainder taken from reference TRBV2 and TRBJ2-7, is EPEVTQTPSHQVTQMGQEVILRCVPISNHLYFYWYRQILGQKVEFLVSFYNNEISEKSEIFDDQFSVERPDGSNFTLKIRSTKLEDSAMYFCASSEGTGDYEQYFGPGTRLTVT.